One and the same sample provided the 17 T cell receptor beta chains below, sequenced in a study of control samples from healthy donors and cancer patients. Method: immunoSEQ multiplex PCR; TCRdb's copy keeps in-frame clones and lacks some. Among roughly 100,000 clones listed, roughly four fifths were seen once. Material: blood. These receptors were taken from a woman aged 50 to 65 in good health.

The V gene is TRBV4-3, the J gene TRBJ2-3; 7 positions agree with TRBD2. The CDR3 length is 16 residues. The V gene end was trimmed by 5 bases and the J gene end by 4 bases; junction bases not matched to a gene: 12. Germline-derived CDR1 and CDR2 are LGHNA and YSLEER. This chain's CDR3 is CASSNPGGSGADTQYF. CDR3 sequence (DNA): TGCGCCAGCAGCAACCCCGGGGGGAGTGGTGCAGATACGCAGTATTTT.

The CDR3 loop is CASSRGDRGGDEPQHF. The CDR3 bases are TGCGCCAGCAGCCGAGGGGACAGGGGCGGGGATGAGCCCCAGCATTTT. The genes are TRBV5-1 and TRBJ1-5, with 10 bases lining up with TRBD1. The germline gives CDR1 SGHRS, CDR2 YFSETQ. The CDR3 spans 16 residues. The J segment lost 8 bases and the V segment lost 4 bases, leaving 12 bases of the junction unmatched.

The chain combines TRBV9 with TRBJ2-7; no definite D call. V was pared by 4 bases and J by 5 bases, with 10 bases between. CDR1 and CDR2 (germline): SGDLS, YYNGEE. The CDR3 extends over 12 amino acids. The CDR3 nucleotides read TGTGCCAGCAGCACCCAAGAGGACGAGCAGTACTTC. It specifies CASSTQEDEQYF.

The V and J genes are TRBV5-1 and TRBJ1-1; TRBD1 matches 9 bases. The V segment lost 4 bases and the J segment 4 bases; nucleotides outside the gene matches: 8. The germline gives CDR1 SGHRS, CDR2 YFSETQ. The CDR3 loop spans 15 amino acids. Here the CDR3 DNA reads TGCGCCAGCAGCACAAACCGGGACAGGGTCACTGAAGCTTTCTTT. It codes for CASSTNRDRVTEAFF.

The V and J genes are TRBV7-8 and TRBJ2-7; 7 bases match TRBD1. The CDR3 runs to 15 residues. Trimming took 5 bases from V and 2 from J; bases not matched to a gene: 9. In germline, CDR1 is SGHVS, CDR2 FQNEAQ. CDR3 sequence reads: CASSPRLTGPYEQYF. In nucleotides, the CDR3 is TGTGCCAGCAGCCCGCGCCTGACAGGGCCCTACGAGCAGTACTTC.

The rearrangement links TRBV5-6 to TRBJ1-2; D is ambiguous. V was shortened by 0 bases and J by 7 bases, with 13 bases between the two germline ends. CDR1 is SGHDT, CDR2 YYEEEE, per germline. This CDR3 is 14 amino acids long. DNA of the CDR3: TGTGCCAGCAGCTTGGATCCAGGAGCTAGTGGCTACACCTTC. It codes for CASSLDPGASGYTF.

CDR3 protein: CASSRGPDYGYTF. The CDR3 DNA reads TGCGCCAGCAGTAGGGGGCCTGACTATGGCTACACCTTC. The V call is TRBV4-1, the J call TRBJ1-2; TRBD1 aligns across 7 bases. The CDR3 length is 13 residues. Germline V gene sequence: CDR1 MGHRA, CDR2 YSYEKL. Trimming at V came to 6 bases and at J to 3 bases, leaving 4 bases not matched to a gene.

V gene TRBV19 combines with J gene TRBJ1-1; D perhaps matches TRBD1 (5 bases). CDR3 size: 14 residues. Germline V gene sequence: CDR1 LNHDA, CDR2 SQIVND (reference sequence). V shed 11 bases and J shed 0 bases, with 16 bases lying between them. The CDR3 region is CASKMTVMNTEAFF. CDR3 nucleotides: TGTGCCTCTAAGATGACAGTCATGAACACTGAAGCTTTCTTT.

The chain couples TRBV4-3 to TRBJ1-4, with D uncertain. Germline V gene data show CDR1 as LGHNA and CDR2 as YSLEER. V lost 4 bases to trimming and J lost 8 bases, with 20 bases between them. The CDR3 totals 16 residues. CDR3 DNA sequence: TGCGCCAGCAGCCGAACCTCCGGGCCGCGGCGGGAAAAACTGTTTTTT. Translating it yields CASSRTSGPRREKLFF.

This rearrangement joins TRBV19 to TRBJ2-5, with D possibly TRBD1 on 5 matching bases. Trimming took off 8 bases at V and 5 bases at J, with 12 bases between the two ends. Germline assignment: CDR1 LNHDA and CDR2 SQIVND (reference sequence). The CDR3 sequence is 12 residues long. Here the CDR3 DNA reads TGTGCCAGTCGTGGCAGGGATGAGACCCAGTACTTC. It yields the protein CASRGRDETQYF.

V and J are TRBV28 and TRBJ2-7; D perhaps matches TRBD1 (6 bases). CDR1 MDHEN and CDR2 SYDVKM come from the germline V gene. The CDR3 consists of 15 residues. Trimming pared 6 bases from V and 1 base from J, leaving 16 bases between. The CDR3: CASRGSGGASYEQYF. The CDR3 DNA sequence: TGTGCCAGCAGGGGATCTGGGGGCGCATCCTACGAGCAGTACTTC.

The CDR3 DNA follows: TGTGCCAGTAGTCCCGGAGCGGGTGAGCAGTTCTTC. It translates to CASSPGAGEQFF. The V call is TRBV19, the J call TRBJ2-1; weak D call: TRBD2 (6 bases). The germline gives CDR1 LNHDA, CDR2 SQIVND (reference sequence). The V and J ends lost 5 bases and 9 bases respectively, with 11 bases between them. The CDR3 spans 12 residues.

The V gene is TRBV5-5, the J gene TRBJ2-1, with D unclear. This CDR3 spans 15 amino acids. Deletions cut 2 bases from V and 1 base from J, with 10 bases between. The germline gives CDR1 SGHKS, CDR2 YYEKEE (reference sequence). The chain's CDR3 is CASSFQALSYNEQFF. CDR3 in DNA: TGTGCCAGCAGCTTCCAAGCCCTATCCTACAATGAGCAGTTCTTC.

This clone appeared a single time. Other DNA sequences of this sample code for an identical CDR3. The chain couples TRBV5-1 to TRBJ1-1, with 7 bases matching TRBD1. CDR1 is SGHRS and CDR2 is YFSETQ in the germline V gene. V gave up 0 bases and J gave up 4 bases; unmatched junction bases: 3. The CDR3 sequence is 14 residues long. CDR3 in DNA: TGCGCCAGCAGCTTGGGACAGGGTATCACTGAAGCTTTCTTT. Its protein product is CASSLGQGITEAFF.

This chain links TRBV5-4 with TRBJ2-3; 8 bases match TRBD2. The CDR3 runs to 15 residues. Germline trimming cut 4 bases from V and 6 bases from J; bases unmatched to any gene: 10. Germline assignment: CDR1 SGHNT and CDR2 YYREEE (reference sequence). The CDR3 loop reads CASSKYTSGQDTQYF. DNA of the CDR3: TGTGCCAGCAGCAAATATACTAGCGGCCAGGATACGCAGTATTTT.

A few counts support this clone. V gene TRBV19 combines with J gene TRBJ1-2; TRBD1 matches at 7 bases. CDR1 and CDR2 from the germline V gene are LNHDA and SQIVND (reference sequence). This CDR3 is built from 16 residues. Trimming cost V 2 bases and J 6 bases; bases outside gene matches: 12. The CDR3 here is CASSIFGIRQGDGYTF. CDR3 coding DNA: TGTGCCAGTAGTATATTTGGGATCCGACAGGGTGATGGCTACACCTTC.

The chain couples TRBV18 to TRBJ2-5, with TRBD2 matching over 8 bases. The CDR3 has 16 amino acids. Germline CDR1 and CDR2: KGHSH and LQKENI. V lost 2 bases and J lost 0; bases outside the gene matches: 5. The CDR3 region has the DNA TGTGCCAGCTCACCAAGAACTAGCGGAAACCAAGAGACCCAGTACTTC. It specifies CASSPRTSGNQETQYF.